A single sample is the source of the 19 T cell receptor beta chains below, sequenced in a study of T cell changes during pregnancy in multiple sclerosis. Measured with immunoSEQ multiplex PCR; TCRdb has only the in-frame clones, and not every one. The sample lists 45,000 to 75,000 clones, 92% occurring once. The specimen comprised peripheral blood, sampled in the first trimester of pregnancy. The receptors shown here come from a female donor with multiple sclerosis, enrolled in a pregnancy study.

The chain combines TRBV11-2 with TRBJ1-1; 8 nucleotides line up with TRBD1. CDR1 is SGHAT and CDR2 is FQNNGV in the germline V gene. After removal of 5 bases from V and 7 bases from J, the junction contained 6 bases not matched to a gene. This CDR3 spans 13 amino acids. DNA for the CDR3: TGTGCCAGCAGCCATACAGGGGGGCTTGAAGCTTTCTTT. Its protein is CASSHTGGLEAFF.

The chain links TRBV19 to TRBJ2-7; D is ambiguous. Germline CDR1 is LNHDA and CDR2 is SQIVND (reference sequence). V lost 0 bases and J lost 0, with 9 bases in between. This CDR3 is built from 15 residues. DNA for the CDR3: TGTGCCAGTAGTATAGAGGCAGGCTTCTCCTACGAGCAGTACTTC. It yields the protein CASSIEAGFSYEQYF.

The rearrangement links TRBV12-2 to TRBJ1-4. TRBV12-2 is assigned pseudogene status. This CDR3 region has 15 residues. CDR3 sequence (DNA): TGTGCAAGTCGCCCCCGGTGGGGGGGTTGGGAAAAACTGTTTTTT. It is translated as CASRPRWGGWEKLFF.

This clone was detected a few times. This chain connects TRBV19 to TRBJ1-5; a possible D gene is TRBD1 (6 bases). This CDR3 has 15 amino acids. V was clipped by 3 bases and J by 4 bases, with 13 bases between them. The V gene's germline CDR1 is LNHDA and CDR2 SQIVND (reference sequence). In DNA, the CDR3 is TGTGCCAGTAGTATGTGGGGGCAGACTAATCAGCCCCAGCATTTT. Amino acid sequence: CASSMWGQTNQPQHF. Variable domain in full (rest from reference TRBV19 and TRBJ1-5): DGGITQSPKYLFRKEGQNVTLSCEQNLNHDAMYWYRQDPGQGLRLIYYSQIVNDFQKGDIAEGYSVSREKKESFPLTVTSAQKNPTAFYLCASSMWGQTNQPQHFGDGTRLSIL.

The chain is built from TRBV15 and TRBJ1-2; D uncertain. Germline CDR1 and CDR2: LNHNV and YYDKDF (reference sequence). The CDR3 is 15 amino acids. V was cut by 0 bases and J by 8 bases, with 16 bases left in between. CDR3 sequence reads: CATSRDLMGGGGYTF. CDR3 nucleotide sequence: TGTGCCACCAGCAGAGATTTAATGGGTGGAGGAGGCTACACCTTC.

J is TRBJ1-1 and V is TRBV12-5; 9 nucleotides align to TRBD1. V trimming: 9 bases; J trimming: 5 bases; junction bases outside the gene matches: 7. Germline V gene data show CDR1 as LGHNT and CDR2 as FRNRAP. The CDR3 has 13 amino acids. CDR3 coding DNA: TGTGCTAGCAGGACAGGGGTTCAGACTGAAGCTTTCTTT. This gives the protein CASRTGVQTEAFF.

This clone was counted only a few times. The chain employs TRBV6-5 and TRBJ1-1, with 7 bases matching TRBD1. CDR1 is MNHEY and CDR2 is SVGAGI in the germline V gene. V shed 11 bases, J shed 5 bases, and the junction held 11 bases outside the gene matches. This CDR3 has 13 residues. CDR3 amino acids: CAVGGRGRTEAFF. CDR3 nucleotide sequence: TGTGCCGTTGGCGGCAGGGGGAGGACTGAAGCTTTCTTT.

Notes on this clone: The junction does not match germline at one end; this may be a read error. The rearrangement joins TRBV6-4 to TRBJ2-3; TRBD2 matches at 8 bases. CDR1 is MRHNA and CDR2 is SNTAGT in the germline V gene. The CDR3 is 14 residues long. CDR3 region: CTSSQAGGTDTQYF. DNA of the CDR3: TGTACCAGCAGTCAAGCGGGGGGCACAGATACGCAGTATTTT.

V and J are TRBV5-6 and TRBJ2-3; 9 bases map to TRBD1. The ends lost 1 base at V and 3 bases at J; junction bases unmatched: 3. CDR1 is SGHDT, CDR2 YYEEEE, per germline. This CDR3 spans 15 amino acids. CDR3 DNA: TGTGCCAGCAGCTTGCGACAGGGGGTGACAGATACGCAGTATTTT. It is translated as CASSLRQGVTDTQYF.

This clone has a single count. The genes are TRBV18 and TRBJ2-5, with a possible D match to TRBD1 (6 bases). The germline V gene has CDR1 KGHSH and CDR2 LQKENI. V was trimmed by 0 bases and J by 5 bases, leaving 13 bases between them. The CDR3 loop spans 15 amino acids. The chain's CDR3 is CASSPPAGRGETQYF. DNA of the CDR3: TGTGCCAGCTCACCACCGGCGGGTAGGGGGGAGACCCAGTACTTC.

This chain links TRBV5-4 with TRBJ1-5; D is undetermined. The CDR3 is made up of 14 amino acids. Germline CDR1 and CDR2: SGHNT and YYREEE (reference sequence). V lost 5 bases and J 3 bases, leaving 12 bases between the germline ends. The CDR3 reads CASSFPGNNQPQHF. CDR3 nucleotides: TGTGCCAGCAGTTTCCCCGGGAACAATCAGCCCCAGCATTTT.

The J gene is TRBJ2-3, the V gene TRBV30; 8 bases fit TRBD1. Trimming cost V 0 bases and J 7 bases; bases outside gene matches: 12. The V gene's germline CDR1 is GTSNPN and CDR2 SVGIG (reference sequence). The CDR3 totals 16 residues. The CDR3 region is CAWSVPGTGGGNTQYF. CDR3 coding DNA: TGTGCCTGGAGTGTACCCGGGACAGGTGGCGGCAATACGCAGTATTTT.

This clone was seen a single time. CDR3 DNA: TGTGCCAGCAGTTATTGGTCGGGGACAGGGGGCTCTGAAGCTTTCTTT. Its translation: CASSYWSGTGGSEAFF. The chain couples TRBV6-5 to TRBJ1-1, with TRBD1 matching over 12 bases. The ends lost 3 bases at V and 6 bases at J; junction bases unmatched: 8. This CDR3 is built from 16 residues. Germline V CDR1 and CDR2: MNHEY, SVGAGI.

The V call is TRBV12-5, the J call TRBJ1-1; D remains unclear. V was trimmed by 6 bases and J by 5 bases, leaving 10 bases between them. There are 12 residues in the CDR3. Germline CDR1 and CDR2: LGHNT and FRNRAP. The CDR3 region is CASGPGGTEAFF. DNA for the CDR3: TGTGCTAGTGGCCCCGGAGGGACTGAAGCTTTCTTT.

The rearrangement uses TRBV15 and TRBJ2-5; 7 bases are shared with TRBD2. Germline CDR1 LNHNV, CDR2 YYDKDF (reference sequence). The V segment lost 5 bases and the J segment 7 bases; nucleotides outside the gene matches: 10. The CDR3 is 14 amino acids. The CDR3 coding sequence is TGTGCCACCAGCCTTAGAAGGCCGGGGGGGACCCAGTACTTC. Residues: CATSLRRPGGTQYF.

DNA for the CDR3: TGTGCCAGCAGTGAAGGTCTAGCGGGGGGAATCACAGATACGCAGTATTTT. Translation gives CASSEGLAGGITDTQYF. V gene TRBV6-1 combines with J gene TRBJ2-3, with 11 bases lining up with TRBD2. Germline V gene sequence: CDR1 MNHNS, CDR2 SASEGT. This CDR3 spans 17 amino acids. The ends lost 1 base at V and 2 bases at J; junction bases unmatched: 5.

V gene TRBV9 combines with J gene TRBJ1-1, with 7 bases fitting TRBD1. The CDR3 has 13 residues. J was trimmed by 3 bases and V by 1 base; bases with no gene match: 0. CDR1 is SGDLS and CDR2 is YYNGEE in the germline V gene. The chain's CDR3 is CASSVQGDTEAFF. The CDR3 bases are TGTGCCAGCAGCGTACAGGGGGACACTGAAGCTTTCTTT.

V and J are TRBV5-4 and TRBJ1-1; no firm D call. V lost 1 base and J 2 bases, leaving 9 bases between the germline ends. This CDR3 region has 14 residues. In germline, CDR1 is SGHNT, CDR2 YYREEE (reference sequence). The CDR3: CASSLWAKNTEAFF. Here the CDR3 DNA reads TGTGCCAGCAGCTTGTGGGCCAAAAACACTGAAGCTTTCTTT.

V and J are TRBV6-1 and TRBJ1-5, with D unresolved. The CDR3 loop spans 14 amino acids. Germline CDR1 MNHNS, CDR2 SASEGT. V lost 0 bases to trimming and J lost 4 bases, with 7 bases between them. This chain's CDR3 is CASSEAGDNQPQHF. CDR3 sequence (DNA): TGTGCCAGCAGTGAAGCAGGAGATAATCAGCCCCAGCATTTT.